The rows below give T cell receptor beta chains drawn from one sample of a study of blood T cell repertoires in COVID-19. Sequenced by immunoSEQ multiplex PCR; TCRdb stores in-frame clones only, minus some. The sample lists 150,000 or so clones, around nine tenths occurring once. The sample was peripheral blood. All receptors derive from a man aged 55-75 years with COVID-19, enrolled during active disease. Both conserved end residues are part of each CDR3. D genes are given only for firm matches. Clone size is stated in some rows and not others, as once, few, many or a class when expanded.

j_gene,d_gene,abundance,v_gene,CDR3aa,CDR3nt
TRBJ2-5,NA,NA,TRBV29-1,CSVEDLQSGETQYF,TGCAGCGTTGAAGATCTTCAGAGCGGGGAGACCCAGTACTTC
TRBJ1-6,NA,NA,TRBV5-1,CASKTEPSNSPLHF,TGCGCCAGTAAGACAGAACCCTCGAATTCACCCCTCCACTTT
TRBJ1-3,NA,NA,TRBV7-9,CASSFPAGRDGNTIYF,TGTGCCAGCAGCTTCCCGGCGGGGAGGGATGGAAACACCATATATTTT
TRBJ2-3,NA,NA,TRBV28,CASSLMSGYTDTQYF,TGTGCCAGCAGTTTAATGAGCGGATACACAGATACGCAGTATTTT
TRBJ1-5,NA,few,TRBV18,CASSPGQISNQPQHF,TGTGCCAGCTCACCAGGGCAGATCAGCAATCAGCCCCAGCATTTT
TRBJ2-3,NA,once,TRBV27,CASSSQIASTDTQYF,TGTGCCAGCAGTTCACAGATTGCTAGCACAGATACGCAGTATTTT
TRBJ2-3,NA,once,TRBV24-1,CATSDPAFTRGYTDTQYF,TGTGCCACCAGTGACCCTGCTTTTACAAGGGGGTACACAGATACGCAGTATTTT
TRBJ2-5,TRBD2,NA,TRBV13,CASSVSGGQETQYF,TGTGCCAGCAGCGTCAGCGGGGGCCAAGAGACCCAGTACTTC
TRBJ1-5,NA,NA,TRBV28,CASNRDVQPQHF,TGTGCCAGCAACAGGGACGTTCAGCCCCAGCATTTT
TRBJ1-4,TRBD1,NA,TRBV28,CASSSLTRTGDATNEKLFF,TGTGCCAGCAGCTCACTAACTCGGACAGGCGATGCAACTAATGAAAAACTGTTTTTT
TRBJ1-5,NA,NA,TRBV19,CASSFSLSTSSNQPQHF,TGTGCCAGTAGTTTTTCTCTGAGTACTAGTAGCAATCAGCCCCAGCATTTT
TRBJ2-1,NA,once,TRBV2,CASTAATIEQFF,TGTGCCAGCACGGCAGCGACTATCGAGCAGTTCTTC
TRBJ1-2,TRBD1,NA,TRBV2,CASRIGTGAGYTF,TGTGCCAGCAGGATCGGGACAGGGGCGGGCTACACCTTC
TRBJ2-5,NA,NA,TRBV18,CASSLGTKETQYF,TGTGCCAGCTCCCTTGGGACAAAAGAGACCCAGTACTTC
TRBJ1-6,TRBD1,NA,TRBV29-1,CSVSPGTGDSPLHF,TGCAGCGTCTCACCAGGGACAGGGGACTCACCCCTCCACTTT
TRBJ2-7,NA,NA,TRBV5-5,CASSFDRPTYEQYF,TGTGCCAGCAGCTTCGACAGGCCCACCTACGAGCAGTACTTC
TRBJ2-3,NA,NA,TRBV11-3,CASSLDSAGASTDTQYF,TGTGCCAGCAGCTTAGATAGTGCGGGGGCCAGCACAGATACGCAGTATTTT
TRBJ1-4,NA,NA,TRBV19,CASSSTELNEKLFF,TGTGCCAGTAGTTCGACAGAACTCAATGAAAAACTGTTTTTT
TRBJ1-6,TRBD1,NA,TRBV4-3,CASSMDRKYSPLHF,TGCGCCAGCAGCATGGACAGGAAGTATTCACCCCTCCACTTT
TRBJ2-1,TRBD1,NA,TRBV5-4,CASSLAGTALNEQFF,TGTGCCAGCAGCTTGGCCGGGACAGCCCTCAATGAGCAGTTCTTC